Each of the 18 T cell receptor beta chains below was sequenced from the same sample in a study of TIL therapy for anti-PD-1-resistant metastatic lung cancer. As to time point: pre-treatment sample, taken before nivolumab and TIL therapy. Pleural nodules or supraclavicular lymph nodes made up most of the excised metastases sampled. Sequencing used immunoSEQ v3. This table comes from immunoSEQ multiplex PCR, and its TCRdb copy is limited to in-frame clones, with some not included. The sample includes tens of thousands of clones, about three quarters of them seen just once. The sequencing used tumor tissue, collected at baseline. The receptors originated from a person aged 25-80 years with non-small cell lung cancer.

The chain is built from TRBV19 and TRBJ2-1; D is possibly TRBD1 or TRBD2 (6 bases each). This CDR3 comprises 19 residues. V lost 1 base to trimming and J lost 7 bases, with 26 bases between them. Germline-derived CDR1 and CDR2 are LNHDA and SQIVND (reference sequence). The CDR3 sequence is CASSIGGAGTLPRKNEQFF. The CDR3 DNA reads as TGTGCCAGTAGTATAGGGGGGGCAGGGACCCTTCCTAGGAAGAATGAGCAGTTCTTC. The whole variable domain, filled in from reference TRBV19 and TRBJ2-1, reads DGGITQSPKYLFRKEGQNVTLSCEQNLNHDAMYWYRQDPGQGLRLIYYSQIVNDFQKGDIAEGYSVSREKKESFPLTVTSAQKNPTAFYLCASSIGGAGTLPRKNEQFFGPGTRLTVL.

The J gene is TRBJ2-7, the V gene TRBV10-3; possibly TRBD2 for D (6 bases). From germline, CDR1 is ENHRY and CDR2 SYGVKD. Trimming shortened V by 3 bases and J by 4 bases, and 13 bases separated the two germline ends. The CDR3 is made up of 14 amino acids. The CDR3 region is CAISDRASGYEQYF. The CDR3 region has the DNA TGTGCCATCAGTGACCGGGCGAGCGGGTACGAGCAGTACTTC.

This rearrangement joins TRBV6-4 to TRBJ1-2, with D possibly being TRBD1 (6 bases). CDR3 size: 14 residues. Germline values: CDR1 MRHNA, CDR2 SNTAGT. V dropped 6 bases and J dropped 8 bases, with 19 bases sitting between them. CDR3 sequence: CASSLEGGQGGYTF. Here the CDR3 DNA reads TGTGCCAGCAGCCTTGAGGGGGGGCAGGGCGGCTACACCTTC.

This clone turned up a few times. The V gene is TRBV2, the J gene TRBJ2-7, with 7 bases matching TRBD1. The CDR3 covers 12 residues. Germline lookup yields CDR1 SNHLY and CDR2 FYNNEI. Trimming cost V 5 bases and J 4 bases; bases outside gene matches: 2. CDR3 DNA sequence: TGTGCCAGCAGTAACAGGGGTTACGAGCAGTACTTC. Residues: CASSNRGYEQYF.

The chain combines TRBV7-9 with TRBJ2-3; D is uncertain. Trimming cost V 6 bases and J 0 bases, with 10 bases left between them. This CDR3 region has 14 residues. CDR1 is SEHNR and CDR2 is FQNEAQ in the germline V gene (reference sequence). CDR3 sequence: CASSSVTSTDTQYF. As DNA, the CDR3 is TGTGCCAGCAGTTCGGTTACTAGCACAGATACGCAGTATTTT.

The rearrangement joins TRBV15 to TRBJ2-7, with 7 bases matching TRBD1. The CDR3 is 15 amino acids. J gave up 3 bases and V 1 base, and 6 bases lay outside the gene matches. CDR1 is LNHNV and CDR2 is YYDKDF in the germline V gene (reference sequence). CDR3 in DNA: TGTGCCACCAGCAGAGGAGACAGGGAACTCTACGAGCAGTACTTC. Translated: CATSRGDRELYEQYF.

This chain uses TRBV7-2 with TRBJ2-5, with 8 bases fitting TRBD2. V gave up 5 bases and J gave up 9 bases; unmatched junction bases: 5. This CDR3 is built from 12 residues. Germline V CDR1 and CDR2: SGHTA, FQGNSA. The CDR3 nucleotides read TGTGCCAGCAGCCGGACTAGCTTAGCCCAGTACTTC. It yields the protein CASSRTSLAQYF.

The chain has TRBV7-9 and TRBJ1-2; tentative D call: TRBD1 (6 bases). This CDR3 has 17 residues. V was shortened by 7 bases and J by 0 bases, with 21 bases between the two germline ends. Germline values: CDR1 SEHNR, CDR2 FQNEAQ (reference sequence). As DNA, the CDR3 is TGTGCCAGCATGGGCCGGCAGGGGTGGTCGGCTAACTATGGCTACACCTTC. Protein: CASMGRQGWSANYGYTF.

This clone has just a few counts. V and J are TRBV4-3 and TRBJ1-1; possibly TRBD1 for D (5 bases). V lost 1 base and J 0 bases, leaving 12 bases between the germline ends. This CDR3 spans 16 amino acids. Per germline, CDR1 LGHNA and CDR2 YSLEER. CDR3 DNA: TGCGCCAGCAGCCAAGTGTGGAGGGGATTGAACACTGAAGCTTTCTTT. Its protein is CASSQVWRGLNTEAFF.

About this clone itself: The same CDR3 can be traced to other DNA sequences in this sample. This chain joins TRBV9 and TRBJ1-2; D ambiguous. Trimming shortened V by 0 bases and J by 7 bases, and 10 bases separated the two germline ends. This CDR3 region has 13 residues. CDR1 and CDR2 (germline): SGDLS, YYNGEE. The CDR3 sequence is CASSVEGVGGYTF. Written as DNA, the CDR3 is TGTGCCAGCAGCGTAGAAGGAGTGGGTGGCTACACCTTC.

This clone came up a few times. The V gene is TRBV6-1, the J gene TRBJ2-3, with D possibly matching TRBD2 (5 bases). The CDR3 contains 13 residues. The V gene lost 4 bases and the J gene lost 4 bases, with 9 bases spanning the gap. Germline loops: CDR1 MNHNS, CDR2 SASEGT. CDR3: CASSALAADTQYF. The CDR3 nucleotides are TGTGCCAGCAGTGCCCTAGCTGCAGATACGCAGTATTTT.

V usage is TRBV19 and J usage is TRBJ2-7; D unresolved. The CDR3 covers 13 residues. The germline V and J ends were trimmed by 5 bases and 5 bases, with 13 bases remaining between them. Germline V CDR1 and CDR2: LNHDA, SQIVND (reference sequence). The CDR3 DNA reads TGTGCCAGTAGTGCTTCTGTCTCGAACGAGCAGTACTTC. Residues: CASSASVSNEQYF.

This clone was detected only a few times. This chain connects TRBV4-3 to TRBJ1-5; a weak D match, TRBD1 (5 bases). Deletions cut 0 bases from V and 5 bases from J, with 17 bases between. This CDR3 has 17 amino acids. In germline, CDR1 is LGHNA, CDR2 YSLEER. The DNA for the CDR3 is TGCGCCAGCAGCCAAGAGTCGGCCAGGGTAACGGATCAGCCCCAGCATTTT. Translation gives CASSQESARVTDQPQHF.

The chain carries TRBV30 and TRBJ2-7, with 7 bases that match TRBD2. This CDR3 has 13 amino acids. Germline CDR1 GTSNPN, CDR2 SVGIG (reference sequence). Trimming at V came to 1 base and at J to 6 bases, leaving 6 bases not matched to a gene. The CDR3 nucleotides read TGTGCCTGGAGTGGAGGACTAGTTTCCGAGCAGTACTTC. This translates into CAWSGGLVSEQYF.

The V gene is TRBV7-2, the J gene TRBJ1-5; possibly TRBD1 for D (5 bases). The ends were cut back, 3 bases at V and 7 bases at J, with 13 bases in the middle. Germline loops: CDR1 SGHTA, CDR2 FQGNSA. The CDR3 extends over 14 amino acids. The CDR3 sequence is CASSFAGRGQPQHF. CDR3 DNA sequence: TGTGCCAGCAGCTTCGCCGGGAGGGGACAGCCCCAGCATTTT.

This rearrangement joins TRBV27 to TRBJ1-2; D possibly corresponds to TRBD1 (6 bases). V was clipped by 6 bases and J by 5 bases, with 16 bases between them. The CDR3 is 14 residues long. Germline loops: CDR1 MNHEY, CDR2 SMNVEV (reference sequence). CDR3 amino acids: CASRATGSEYGYTF. The CDR3, as DNA: TGTGCCAGCAGGGCGACAGGCAGCGAATATGGCTACACCTTC.

V and J are TRBV6-5 and TRBJ1-1; possible D gene TRBD1, 5 bases. Germline CDR1 and CDR2: MNHEY and SVGAGI. The V gene lost 6 bases and the J gene lost 1 base, with 9 bases spanning the gap. CDR3 length: 13 amino acids. CDR3 residues: CASRGTANTEAFF. The CDR3 region has the DNA TGTGCCAGCAGGGGGACGGCGAACACTGAAGCTTTCTTT.

The J gene is TRBJ1-5, the V gene TRBV6-1; 9 positions match TRBD1. The J segment lost 6 bases and the V segment lost 1 base, leaving 1 base of the junction unmatched. Germline values: CDR1 MNHNS, CDR2 SASEGT. The CDR3 runs 14 residues. CDR3 nucleotides: TGTGCCAGCAGTGAAGGGACAGGGGCTCAGCCCCAGCATTTT. Its protein product is CASSEGTGAQPQHF.